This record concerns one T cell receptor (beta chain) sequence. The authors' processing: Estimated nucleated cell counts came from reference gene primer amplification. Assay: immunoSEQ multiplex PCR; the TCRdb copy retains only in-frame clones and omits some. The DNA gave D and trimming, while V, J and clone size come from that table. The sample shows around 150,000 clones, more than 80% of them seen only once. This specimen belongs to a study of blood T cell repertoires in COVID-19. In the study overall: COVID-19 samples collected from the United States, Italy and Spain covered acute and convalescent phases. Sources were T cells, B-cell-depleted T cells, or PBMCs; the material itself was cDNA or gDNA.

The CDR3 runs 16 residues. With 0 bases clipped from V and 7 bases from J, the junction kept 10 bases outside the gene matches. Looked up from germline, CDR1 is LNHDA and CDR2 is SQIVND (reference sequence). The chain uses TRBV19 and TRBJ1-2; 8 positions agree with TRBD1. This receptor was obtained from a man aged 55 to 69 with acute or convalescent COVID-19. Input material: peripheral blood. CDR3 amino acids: CASSIDSRTGNSGYTF. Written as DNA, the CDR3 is TGTGCCAGTAGTATAGATTCCAGGACAGGGAACAGTGGCTACACCTTC.